This record concerns one T cell receptor (beta chain) sequence. This clonotype was recorded at least ten times. Its antigen is unknown. Base-call qualities are not available, and no considerably larger clone is one nucleotide away. The record originates from a study of Graves' ophthalmopathy and Graves' hyperthyroidism listed by TCRdb under 2018. About the full investigation: Hyperthyroidism was considered stable if no progression to ophthalmopathy occurred within 18 months of follow-up. TCR beta repertoire signatures were used to distinguish Graves' ophthalmopathy from Graves' hyperthyroidism and to predict progression to ophthalmopathy. To explore V-J signatures that distinguish ophthalmopathy from hyperthyroidism, a discovery set of under 110 patients was enrolled, made up of about 40 with ophthalmopathy and some 60 with stable hyperthyroidism. Following sample collection, hyperthyroidism patients were given methimazole at a starting dose of 30 mg daily, and ophthalmopathy patients were given high-dose intravenous methylprednisolone. In total, 135 blood samples were TCR-sequenced: approximately 40 ophthalmopathy, 80 or so hyperthyroidism and approximately 17 hyperthyroidism-to-ophthalmopathy patients. In about six hyperthyroidism patients, the T-cell repertoire of thyroid tissue was compared with the T-cell repertoire of blood. The independent validation cohort included 18 hyperthyroidism patients plus 17 patients who later progressed from hyperthyroidism to ophthalmopathy.

TCR beta CDR3 regions were amplified from RNA transcripts for repertoire sequencing. HTBI primers and the Qiagen OneStep RT-PCR kit were used in a first-round RT-PCR, which was followed by a second-round multiplex PCR, size selection and purification. Libraries were sequenced paired-end with 100 bp reads on an Illumina HiSeq2000. Per the original workflow: SOAPnuke was used to process the reads, throwing out any read that had adapters, had uncalled bases, had a mean Phred below 15, or lacked an exact constant-primer or identifier match. High-quality paired reads were merged with COPE v1.2.5. Each unique nucleotide sequence was defined as a clonotype, and clonotypes were aligned to IMGT TRB V, D and J references with MiTCR v1.1. The analysis was limited to V-J combinations with a frequency above 0.0001, which together covered approximately 99% of the repertoires. For each V-J combination, a TCR clonal expansion and chaos score was defined as the ratio of F50 clonal expansion to chaos observed in the TCRdist matrix. Welch's t-statistics and random forest were used to reduce the features to 13 V-J combinations, which were then used as input to a naive Bayes classifier. The Morisita-Horn index was used to measure how similar the thyroid and blood repertoires were. TCRdb handled the public reads itself, with Q25 trimming in fastp and clone calling in MiXCR, and kept productive beta chains. Merged by CDR3 protein, the rows form single entries marked with the most common genes and DNA. The V and J calls were not made by the authors but by TCRdb's processing. This sample comprises 500,000 to 600,000 distinct CDR3 sequences, approximately 35% of them detected only once. Roughly 4.5% of the sample goes to the ten largest clones.

Patients with hyperthyroidism were aged 18 to 65 years, had been newly diagnosed, and had a disease duration of less than 2 months. Anyone with other autoimmune diseases, uncontrolled infections, pregnancy or lactation was excluded from the study. Diagnosis was based on clinical symptoms, serum thyroxine, TRAb, thyroid ultrasound and orbital computed tomography. Trizol reagent was used to extract the total RNA, and its quality was then checked on an Agilent 2100 Bioanalyzer. After removal of 6 bases from V and 0 bases from J, the junction retains 7 bases not matched to a gene. The CDR3 contains 15 residues, cysteine and phenylalanine counted. Only the CDR3 portion is preserved as DNA: 45 bases, with reading frame beginning at the first base. CDR1 and CDR2 were assigned from the germline V gene as MDHEN and SYDVKM. General study outcomes and caveats: In validation, the model predicted ophthalmopathy progression with 55% to 71% sensitivity and roughly 72% specificity; more than ten predicted patients were CT-confirmed with GO in a median of roughly 6.8 months. Among expanded thyroid clonotypes with frequency above 0.001, most also showed up in blood, which suggests that blood repertoires may reflect the thyroid immune response. No statistical method was used to predetermine the sample size, and group allocation was not hidden from the investigators. In cross-validation, the 13-signature model distinguished ophthalmopathy from stable hyperthyroidism with less than 90% sensitivity and 81.08% specificity, while in the test set the corresponding values were 80% and 75%.

The sample consisted of peripheral blood or thyroid tissue (not recorded which). The sequence links TRBV28 to TRBJ1-1, and 7 bases in between align with TRBD1. The TCR originated in an adult man with Graves' hyperthyroidism. The DNA sequence is TGTGCCAGCAGCCTGCCGACAGGGATGAACACTGAAGCTTTCTTT. Translation gives CASSLPTGMNTEAFF.